This TCR beta chain was observed in a study of CD4+ T cells in melanoma. General study points: CD8+ T cell, macrophage and B cell function reportedly correlated with neoantigen-specific CD4+ T cells. Neoantigen-specific CD4+ T cells in melanoma reportedly had diverse differentiation states.

This clone has only a few counts. Its antigen is not known. The CDR3 length is 14 residues. The germline gives CDR1 SGDLS, CDR2 YYNGEE. V trimming: 0 bases; J trimming: 7 bases; junction bases outside the gene matches: 3. Using immunoSEQ multiplex PCR, the repertoire was profiled, and TCRdb retains in-frame clones only, with some absent. The sample holds around 6,600 clones, about three fifths seen once. The sample taken for sequencing was cells from a culture (not recorded whether cultured in vitro). This chain connects TRBV9 to TRBJ1-4, with 7 nucleotides matching TRBD1. This sequence originates from a human donor with melanoma. The CDR3 DNA sequence: TGTGCCAGCAGCGTAGGACAGGGCGGTGAAAAACTGTTTTTT. Translation: CASSVGQGGEKLFF.